These 24 T cell receptor beta chains came from one sample sequenced in a study of CD8 T cells in ankylosing spondylitis. From the 5' RACE reads, TCRdb called clonotypes with MiXCR, one entry per CDR3 protein. The repertoire holds under 450,000 distinct CDR3 sequences, with over 15% as singletons. These receptors' antigens are unknown. Whole-study findings and limits: Ankylosing spondylitis blood appeared to be characterized by a TCR beta motif of 8 or 9 highly homologous variants.

Sequencing input: blood, either unsorted or a sorted T cell fraction (not recorded which). These receptors came from a male donor with ankylosing spondylitis.

This clonotype was counted a few times. The CDR3: CSARGLAGGYNEQFF. DNA of the CDR3: TGCAGTGCTAGAGGACTAGCGGGGGGTTACAATGAGCAGTTCTTC. The chain joins TRBV20-1 to TRBJ2-1, with TRBD2 matching 13 bases. The V gene's germline CDR1 is DFQATT and CDR2 SNEGSKA (reference sequence). The J segment lost 4 bases and the V segment lost 1 base, leaving 1 base of the junction unmatched. The CDR3 has 15 residues.

The chain combines TRBV7-9 with TRBJ2-3; D is ambiguous. Trimming shortened V by 7 bases and J by 0 bases, and 20 bases separated the two germline ends. The V gene's germline CDR1 is SEHNR and CDR2 FQNEAQ (reference sequence). This CDR3 comprises 17 residues. The CDR3 DNA sequence: TGTGCCAGCACCCCCCCTTCCGGGTCACCCAGCACAGATACGCAGTATTTT. Protein: CASTPPSGSPSTDTQYF.

The V and J genes are TRBV20-1 and TRBJ2-1, with D unresolved. The CDR3 length is 12 residues. From germline, CDR1 is DFQATT and CDR2 SNEGSKA (reference sequence). V was pared by 4 bases and J by 8 bases, with 12 bases between. The CDR3 is CSAILSWDEQFF. For the CDR3, the DNA is TGCAGTGCTATCCTTAGCTGGGATGAGCAGTTCTTC.

This chain connects TRBV4-2 to TRBJ2-7, with 8 positions matching TRBD1. V lost 5 bases, J lost 2 bases, and 8 bases stayed unmatched. Germline V CDR1 and CDR2: LGHNA, YNFKEQ. The CDR3 contains 15 residues. CDR3 region: CASSSTQGAAYEQYF. CDR3 DNA: TGTGCCAGCAGCTCGACGCAGGGGGCTGCCTACGAGCAGTACTTC.

J is TRBJ1-1 and V is TRBV7-2; no clear D gene. The germline V gene has CDR1 SGHTA and CDR2 FQGNSA. The CDR3 loop spans 11 amino acids. The V end lost 0 bases, the J end lost 6 bases, and 2 bases lay between the germline ends. The CDR3 loop is CASSLASEAFF. The CDR3 DNA reads as TGTGCCAGCAGCTTAGCCTCTGAAGCTTTCTTT.

This clonotype was recorded a few times. This chain joins TRBV5-1 and TRBJ2-2; 7 bases align to TRBD2. The CDR3 sequence is 16 residues long. V shed 0 bases and J 3 bases; nucleotides not matched to a gene: 5. Germline values: CDR1 SGHRS, CDR2 YFSETQ. CDR3 amino acids: CASSLARAGDTGELFF. Written as DNA, the CDR3 is TGCGCCAGCAGCTTGGCACGGGCGGGGGACACCGGGGAGCTGTTTTTT. The variable domain in full, with the rest retrieved from reference TRBV5-1 and TRBJ2-2, is KAGVTQTPRYLIKTRGQQVTLSCSPISGHRSVSWYQQTPGQGLQFLFEYFSETQRNKGNFPGRFSGRQFSNSRSEMNVSTLELGDSALYLCASSLARAGDTGELFFGEGSRLTVL.

This chain uses TRBV7-8 with TRBJ2-3; D unresolved. Trimming stripped 2 bases from V and 6 bases from J, with 12 bases between. Germline assignment: CDR1 SGHVS and CDR2 FQNEAQ. The CDR3 length is 14 residues. DNA for the CDR3: TGTGCCAGCAGCTTACGCGACCCCAAGGATACGCAGTATTTT. This encodes CASSLRDPKDTQYF.

The gene calls are TRBV7-2 and TRBJ2-5, with 7 bases lining up with TRBD2. Germline V gives CDR1 SGHTA, CDR2 FQGNSA. With V trimmed by 0 bases and J by 7 bases, 11 bases remained unmatched. The CDR3 sequence is 16 residues long. Written as DNA, the CDR3 is TGTGCCAGCAGCTTAGCTGGTGCGGGAGTAACCGGGACCCAGTACTTC. Encoded protein: CASSLAGAGVTGTQYF.

This clonotype was picked up a small number of times. The V gene is TRBV20-1, the J gene TRBJ2-7, with 8 bases aligning to TRBD1. Germline V gene data show CDR1 as DFQATT and CDR2 as SNEGSKA (reference sequence). Losses at the gene ends were 5 bases for V and 10 bases for J; bases not matched to a gene: 13. This CDR3 comprises 13 residues. CDR3 DNA sequence: TGCAGTGCTCGACTGACAGGGGCACTACGTCAGTACTTC. Translation gives CSARLTGALRQYF.

The chain employs TRBV7-2 and TRBJ1-2, with D uncertain. Germline V gene lookup returns CDR1 SGHTA and CDR2 FQGNSA. CDR3 length equals 13 residues. Trimming removed 3 bases at V and 4 bases at J, with 9 bases between. The chain's CDR3 is CASSLAGAYGYTF. The DNA for the CDR3 is TGTGCCAGCAGCTTGGCCGGAGCCTATGGCTACACCTTC.

V usage is TRBV7-2 and J usage is TRBJ1-5, with D uncertain. The V end was cut by 1 base, the J end by 3 bases, with 7 bases between. This CDR3 is 14 amino acids long. Looked up from germline, CDR1 is SGHTA and CDR2 is FQGNSA. As DNA, the CDR3 is TGTGCCAGCAGCTTAGGCAGTCACAATCAGCCCCAGCATTTT. This encodes CASSLGSHNQPQHF.

This clonotype was recorded a few times. The chain recombines TRBV11-1 with TRBJ2-1; D tentatively reads TRBD1 or TRBD2 (6 bases each). Germline V gene lookup returns CDR1 SGHAT and CDR2 FQDESV (reference sequence). This CDR3 region has 21 residues. Trimming left V 3 bases short and J 1 base short, with 28 bases between. The DNA for the CDR3 is TGTGCCAGCAGCTTGCATTCCCGAGGGGGGCCCCTAACCCCGTCCTACAATGAGCAGTTCTTC. Translating it yields CASSLHSRGGPLTPSYNEQFF.

V gene TRBV6-2 or TRBV6-3 combines with J gene TRBJ1-5; 7 bases match TRBD1. The V and J ends lost 7 bases and 4 bases, in that order; junction bases with no gene match: 4. This CDR3 has 13 residues. Germline V gene lookup returns CDR1 MNHEY and CDR2 SVGEGT. The DNA of the CDR3 is TGTGCCAGCAATGACAGGGATAATCAGCCCCAGCATTTT. Its protein is CASNDRDNQPQHF.

The chain links TRBV7-3 to TRBJ2-3; 7 bases agree with TRBD2. Germline V gene sequence: CDR1 SGHTA, CDR2 FQGTGA. CDR3 size: 11 residues. The ends lost 3 bases at V and 12 bases at J; junction bases unmatched: 3. CDR3 region: CASSLGTNQYF. CDR3 nucleotides: TGTGCCAGCAGCTTGGGGACTAACCAGTATTTT. The full variable domain, completed using reference TRBV7-3 and TRBJ2-3, is GAGVSQTPSNKVTEKGKYVELRCDPISGHTALYWYRQSLGQGPEFLIYFQGTGAADDSGLPNDRFFAVRPEGSVSTLKIQRTERGDSAVYLCASSLGTNQYFGPGTRLTVL.

For this clonotype: This may stem from a read error, because a much larger clone lies one nucleotide away. The chain joins TRBV10-3 to TRBJ2-3; D is ambiguous. The V and J ends lost 10 bases and 5 bases respectively, with 19 bases between them. Germline lookup yields CDR1 ENHRY and CDR2 SYGVKD. The CDR3 totals 14 residues. The CDR3 protein is CATSGAIVRDTQYF. The DNA for the CDR3 is TGTGCCACCTCCGGCGCTATCGTAAGAGATACGCAGTATTTT.

The chain couples TRBV7-2 to TRBJ2-1; 7 nucleotides agree with TRBD2. V lost 7 bases, J lost 0 bases, and 9 bases stayed unmatched. This CDR3 is built from 16 residues. Germline values: CDR1 SGHTA, CDR2 FQGNSA. This CDR3 reads CASNPRTRGSYNEQFF. In nucleotides, the CDR3 is TGTGCCAGCAACCCAAGGACTAGAGGCTCCTACAATGAGCAGTTCTTC.

This clonotype was observed a few times. The rearrangement links TRBV11-3 to TRBJ2-3, with 11 nucleotides matching TRBD1. The germline V gene has CDR1 SGHNT and CDR2 YENEEA. The junction had 7 bases not matched to a gene; V was cut back by 2 bases and J by 3 bases. CDR3 length equals 17 residues. In DNA, the CDR3 is TGTGCCAGCAGCTTATCACCCGGGACAGGGGGGACAGATACGCAGTATTTT. Its translation: CASSLSPGTGGTDTQYF.

This clonotype appeared a few times. This sequence joins TRBV18 and TRBJ2-4; D is tentatively TRBD1 or TRBD2 (6 bases each). CDR1 KGHSH and CDR2 LQKENI come from the germline V gene. The CDR3 is 17 amino acids. V lost 2 bases and J 7 bases, leaving 21 bases between the germline ends. CDR3 sequence: CASSPDSGGPRGNIQYF. The CDR3 nucleotides read TGTGCCAGCTCACCAGACAGTGGGGGGCCTCGGGGGAACATTCAGTACTTC.

This clonotype was found a few times. This chain links TRBV6-5 with TRBJ1-1; D call uncertain. CDR1 MNHEY and CDR2 SVGAGI come from the germline V gene. V lost 3 bases and J 1 base, leaving 15 bases between the germline ends. The CDR3 loop spans 16 amino acids. The CDR3 region is CASSYRAGRQNTEAFF. CDR3 coding DNA: TGTGCCAGCAGTTATCGGGCAGGCAGGCAGAACACTGAAGCTTTCTTT.

V usage is TRBV20-1 and J usage is TRBJ1-2; weak D call: TRBD1 (6 bases). Germline V gene sequence: CDR1 DFQATT, CDR2 SNEGSKA (reference sequence). V shed 3 bases and J shed 5 bases, with 13 bases lying between them. The CDR3 is 13 amino acids. The CDR3 coding sequence is TGCAGTGCTAGTCAAACAGGGCTTTATGGCTACACCTTC. It yields the protein CSASQTGLYGYTF.

This clonotype was seen repeatedly, ten times or more. This chain uses TRBV20-1 with TRBJ2-3, with D unresolved. This CDR3 spans 10 amino acids. Germline values: CDR1 DFQATT, CDR2 SNEGSKA (reference sequence). This CDR3 reads CSLQSDTQYF. DNA of the CDR3: TGCAGCCTACAGTCGGATACGCAGTATTTT.

The V gene is TRBV20-1, the J gene TRBJ2-1, with 12 bases fitting TRBD2. CDR3 size: 15 residues. CDR1 DFQATT and CDR2 SNEGSKA come from the germline V gene (reference sequence). J gave up 8 bases and V 3 bases, and 8 bases lay outside the gene matches. The CDR3 coding sequence is TGCAGTGCTAGGATCCCTAGCGGGGGGGCCTATGAGCAGTTCTTC. Translated, it gives CSARIPSGGAYEQFF.

The sample holds many counts of this clonotype. The gene calls are TRBV12-3 or TRBV12-4 and TRBJ2-1, with D perhaps given as TRBD1 or TRBD2 (7 bases each). The CDR3 has 13 residues. Between the trimmed V and J ends, which lost 5 bases and 7 bases, there was a span of 12 bases. The CDR3 DNA is TGTGCCAGCAGTCACAGGGGAGGGAATGAGCAGTTCTTC. Protein: CASSHRGGNEQFF.

This sequence joins TRBV5-6 and TRBJ2-2; tentatively, D is TRBD1 (6 bases). V was pared by 6 bases and J by 5 bases, with 20 bases between. The CDR3 contains 16 residues. Germline V CDR1 and CDR2: SGHDT, YYEEEE. The CDR3 loop is CASTTPPGAGTGELFF. CDR3 nucleotides: TGTGCCAGCACCACCCCGCCAGGGGCAGGGACCGGGGAGCTGTTTTTT.